This is a list of T cell receptor beta chains from one sample in a study of cytotoxic CD8 clonotypes in ibrutinib-treated CLL. Method: immunoSEQ multiplex PCR; TCRdb's copy keeps in-frame clones and lacks some. The sample holds more than 85,000 clones, 60% to 80% seen once. The sequences come from PBMCs, collected after 24 months of ibrutinib treatment. The receptors shown here come from a human donor with chronic lymphocytic leukemia. Each CDR3 is given with its conserved first and last residue. The D gene is left open where the match is weak. Some rows have no size entry. The others give once, few or many, or a class for an expanded clone.

v_gene	j_gene	abundance	d_gene	CDR3nt	CDR3aa
TRBV11-3	TRBJ2-3	.	TRBD1	TGTGCCAGCAGCTTCGACAGGGCCACAGATACGCAGTATTTT	CASSFDRATDTQYF
TRBV6-5	TRBJ2-7	.	.	TGTGCCAGCAGTTATAGCGGAGCCTACGAGCAGTACTTC	CASSYSGAYEQYF
TRBV5-6	TRBJ1-1	once	.	TGTGCCAGCAGCCGCCAGGGGACGAACACTGAAGCTTTCTTT	CASSRQGTNTEAFF
TRBV11-3	TRBJ2-1	once	.	TGTGCCAGCAGCTTAGCGGGACTCTACCCCTACAATGAGCAGTTCTTC	CASSLAGLYPYNEQFF
TRBV29-1	TRBJ2-7	.	.	TGCAGCGTTGAAGAAGGGCTAGACGGCTACGAGCAGTACTTC	CSVEEGLDGYEQYF
TRBV2	TRBJ1-6	.	.	TGTGCCAGCAGTGGGCAGGGAAGCTCCTATAATTCACCCCTCCACTTT	CASSGQGSSYNSPLHF
TRBV28	TRBJ1-2	.	TRBD1	TGTGCCAGCACCTCCGGGACAGGCTCTCTGGGGTATGGCTACACCTTC	CASTSGTGSLGYGYTF
TRBV28	TRBJ2-5	.	.	TGTGCCAGCAGTTTCGAAGAGACCCAGTACTTC	CASSFEETQYF
TRBV19	TRBJ2-1	.	TRBD2	TGTGCCAGTAGGAACCTACTAGCGGGAATATACAATGAGCAGTTCTTC	CASRNLLAGIYNEQFF
TRBV5-1	TRBJ1-5	.	TRBD1	TGCGCCAGCAGTGAAGGGGGCGGGAATCAGCCCCAGCATTTT	CASSEGGGNQPQHF
TRBV7-2	TRBJ2-2	.	.	TGTGCCAGCACCTCACCGAGGAACACCGGGGAGCTGTTTTTT	CASTSPRNTGELFF
TRBV15	TRBJ2-1	.	.	TGTGCCACCAGCAGAGATAGGACTAACTACAATGAGCAGTTCTTC	CATSRDRTNYNEQFF
TRBV5-1	TRBJ1-5	.	.	TGCGCCAGCAGCTGCAGGGATAGCAATCAGCCCCAGCATTTT	CASSCRDSNQPQHF
TRBV7-9	TRBJ2-5	.	.	TGTGCCGGTACTTCTTGGGCCCACCAAGAGACCCAGTACTTC	CAGTSWAHQETQYF
TRBV5-1	TRBJ1-3	.	.	TGCGCCAGCAGCTTGGAGGGAAATGGAAACACCATATATTTT	CASSLEGNGNTIYF
TRBV18	TRBJ2-5	.	.	TGTGCCAGCTCACCAGGCCTGGTCGGAGATCAAGAGACCCAGTACTTC	CASSPGLVGDQETQYF
TRBV7-2	TRBJ2-3	.	.	TGTGCCAGCAGCTTAGGACCTTCGGGACTGAGCACAGATACGCAGTATTTT	CASSLGPSGLSTDTQYF
TRBV4-1	TRBJ2-7	.	.	TGCGCCAGCAGCCAAGGGCTTGGAGGGTTCGAGCAGTACTTC	CASSQGLGGFEQYF
TRBV11-3	TRBJ2-7	.	.	TGTGCCAGCAGCCCACCTCTGAGCGACGAGCAGTACTTC	CASSPPLSDEQYF